This T cell receptor beta chain comes out of a study of T cell responses to AZD1222 COVID-19 vaccine. General study points: In a largely white British group with more females than males, clonal diversity was possibly underestimated. With two AZD1222 doses given, Spike-specific TCR breadth and depth both rose.

Comment on this clone: Its antigen is not identified.

Assay used: immunoSEQ multiplex PCR; TCRdb lists only in-frame clones, some missing. This sample has about 190,000 clones; about nine tenths occur once, and the top ten carry around 2.9%. V dropped 0 bases and J dropped 0 bases, with 6 bases sitting between them. The CDR3 runs 15 residues. Looked up from germline, CDR1 is LNHNV and CDR2 is YYDKDF (reference sequence). The sequence was collected from an adult in good health. The rearrangement uses TRBV15 and TRBJ2-1; unclear D gene. This specimen was peripheral blood, taken on day 0 of MenACWY control vaccination. CDR3 protein: CATSRDRISYNEQFF. CDR3 DNA sequence: TGTGCCACCAGCAGAGATCGTATCTCCTACAATGAGCAGTTCTTC.